This TCR beta chain was identified during a study of control samples from healthy donors and cancer patients. The assay was immunoSEQ multiplex PCR, and TCRdb's table has in-frame clones only and misses some. The sample has some 150,000 clones, about nine tenths seen once. This CDR3 has 12 amino acids. The ends were cut back, 4 bases at V and 2 bases at J, with 5 bases in the middle. CDR1 SGHTA and CDR2 FQGNSA come from the germline V gene. The gene calls are TRBV7-2 and TRBJ2-5; D unresolved. This TCR was recovered from a woman aged 25 to 45 in good health. Sequences were obtained from blood. CDR3 sequence: CASSWIQETQYF. The CDR3 nucleotides are TGTGCCAGCAGCTGGATTCAAGAGACCCAGTACTTC.